One and the same sample provided the 3 T cell receptor beta chains below, sequenced in a study of blood T cells in healthy people across ages. The use of a sample-barcoded 5' primer and a J-beta primer mix characterized a second PCR of roughly 6 to 12 cycles. Each CDR3 protein gets one entry after TCRdb re-called the 5' RACE reads with MiXCR. This table has about 680,000 distinct CDR3 sequences, 49% appearing once. Sequenced sample: blood. Source of these receptors: a woman in her sixties or seventies in good health.

This chain links TRBV6-5 with TRBJ1-4; D perhaps matches TRBD1 (5 bases). Trimming took 7 bases from V and 7 from J, leaving 13 bases between them. From germline, CDR1 is MNHEY and CDR2 SVGAGI. The CDR3 loop spans 13 amino acids. Written as DNA, the CDR3 is TGTGCCAGCAAGGGGAGTTGGATTGAAAAACTGTTTTTT. As protein: CASKGSWIEKLFF.

The chain combines TRBV6-1 with TRBJ2-6, with D tentatively TRBD1 (5 bases). The CDR3 totals 15 residues. The V end was cut by 6 bases, the J end by 0 bases, with 9 bases between. Germline V lookup: CDR1 MNHNS, CDR2 SASEGT. The CDR3 DNA reads as TGTGCCAGCAGAGGACACAGCTCTGGGGCCAACGTCCTGACTTTC. It yields the protein CASRGHSSGANVLTF.

This clonotype was seen a handful of times. The J gene is TRBJ2-5, the V gene TRBV20-1, with D possibly TRBD2 on 5 matching bases. The J call may be wrong; the DNA end is better matched by TRBJ2-7. CDR1 and CDR2 from the germline V gene are DFQATT and SNEGSKA (reference sequence). CDR3 length equals 12 residues. CDR3 residues: CSATDAGDEQYF. The CDR3 DNA sequence: TGCAGTGCTACCGACGCCGGGGACGAGCAGTACTTC.